This T cell receptor beta chain emerged from a study of cytomegalovirus exposure and HLA in healthy donors. Study-wide results and limits: A later analysis showed TCR association rates differing by HLA locus, peaking at DRB1 and lowest at HLA-C. TCR beta sequences reportedly predicted most subjects' HLA-A and HLA-B alleles accurately.

With respect to this clone: What it binds is not known.

60 Vbeta and 13 Jbeta primers were used in PCR. The assay was immunoSEQ multiplex PCR, and TCRdb's table has in-frame clones only and misses some. The sample records about 160,000 clones, approximately 72% being singletons. This CDR3 contains 15 residues. The ends lost 2 bases at V and 4 bases at J; junction bases unmatched: 3. Germline assignment: CDR1 MNHNS and CDR2 SASEGT. This sequence originates from a man aged 35 to 55 in good health and CMV-seropositive. V is TRBV6-1 and J is TRBJ1-1; 11 nucleotides line up with TRBD1. The specimen sequenced was PBMCs. The CDR3 coding sequence is TGTGCCAGCAGTGAAATGGGACAGGGGGTCACTGAAGCTTTCTTT. The encoded protein is CASSEMGQGVTEAFF.